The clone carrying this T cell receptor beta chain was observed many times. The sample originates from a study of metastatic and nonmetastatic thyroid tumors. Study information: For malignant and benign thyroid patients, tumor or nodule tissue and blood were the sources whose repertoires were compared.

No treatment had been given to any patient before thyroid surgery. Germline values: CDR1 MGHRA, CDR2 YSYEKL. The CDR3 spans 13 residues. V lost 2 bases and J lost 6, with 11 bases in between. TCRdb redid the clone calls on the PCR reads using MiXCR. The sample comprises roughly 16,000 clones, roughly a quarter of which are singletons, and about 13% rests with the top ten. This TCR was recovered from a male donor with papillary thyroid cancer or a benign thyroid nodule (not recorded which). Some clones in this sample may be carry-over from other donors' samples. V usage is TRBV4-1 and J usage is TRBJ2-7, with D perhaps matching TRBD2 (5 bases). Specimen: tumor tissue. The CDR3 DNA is TGCGCCAGCAGCCAACCGAGCGGTATCGAGCAGTACTTC. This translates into CASSQPSGIEQYF.